Shown below are 21 T cell receptor beta chains from a single sample sequenced in a study of blood T cell repertoires in COVID-19. Sequencing used immunoSEQ multiplex PCR; TCRdb keeps in-frame clones, though not all of them. The profile shows 200,000 to 250,000 clones, more than 75% of them singletons. Source material: peripheral blood. The receptor set was obtained from an elderly woman with COVID-19, enrolled during active disease.

The chain combines TRBV18 with TRBJ2-5; 8 bases fit TRBD1. This CDR3 contains 15 residues. Germline CDR1 reads KGHSH; CDR2 reads LQKENI. V gave up 3 bases and J gave up 4 bases; unmatched junction bases: 7. DNA of the CDR3: TGTGCCAGCTCACCGCATCGACAGGGGACAGAGACCCAGTACTTC. Translation gives CASSPHRQGTETQYF.

The chain has TRBV5-4 and TRBJ1-2, with D possibly being TRBD1 (6 bases). Germline V gene lookup returns CDR1 SGHNT and CDR2 YYREEE (reference sequence). The CDR3 runs 14 residues. Trimming shortened V by 4 bases and J by 2 bases, and 12 bases separated the two germline ends. CDR3 amino acids: CASSRAGQNYGYTF. CDR3 nucleotides: TGTGCCAGCAGCCGGGCCGGACAGAACTATGGCTACACCTTC.

The chain couples TRBV6-5 to TRBJ2-1; tentatively, D is TRBD1 (5 bases). V lost 7 bases and J 5 bases, leaving 9 bases between the germline ends. The CDR3 contains 12 residues. Germline CDR1 reads MNHEY; CDR2 reads SVGAGI. CDR3 sequence: CASTSTDNEQFF. In DNA form, the CDR3 reads TGTGCCAGCACTTCGACAGACAATGAGCAGTTCTTC.

This clone was found once. The V gene is TRBV20-1, the J gene TRBJ1-1; D is perhaps TRBD1 (6 bases). Looked up from germline, CDR1 is DFQATT and CDR2 is SNEGSKA (reference sequence). CDR3 size: 12 residues. V lost 3 bases and J lost 11, with 16 bases in between. The CDR3 loop is CSASGTIEGAFF. Here the CDR3 DNA reads TGCAGTGCTAGTGGGACAATCGAAGGGGCTTTCTTT.

This clone was recorded once. The gene calls are TRBV28 and TRBJ1-2; 7 bases align to TRBD1. J was trimmed by 8 bases and V by 1 base; bases with no gene match: 1. Germline V gene sequence: CDR1 MDHEN, CDR2 SYDVKM. CDR3 length equals 12 residues. CDR3 protein: CASSLYRGGYTF. CDR3 DNA: TGTGCCAGCAGTTTATACAGGGGAGGCTACACCTTC.

The genes are TRBV7-2 and TRBJ2-1; perhaps TRBD2 as D (5 bases). Germline V gene lookup returns CDR1 SGHTA and CDR2 FQGNSA. There are 15 residues in the CDR3. Trimming removed 3 bases at V and 8 bases at J, with 17 bases between. DNA of the CDR3: TGTGCCAGCAGCTTCGGGCGGGTAACGATACATGAGCAGTTCTTC. It yields the protein CASSFGRVTIHEQFF.

This chain uses TRBV5-1 with TRBJ2-2, with 9 bases aligning to TRBD2. Trimming cost V 4 bases and J 7 bases; bases outside gene matches: 17. Germline CDR1 and CDR2: SGHRS and YFSETQ. The CDR3 is 18 residues long. The CDR3 DNA reads TGCGCCAGCAGCCAGTCCGCAGCTAGCGGGAAGGGCGGCGGGGAGCTGTTTTTT. This codes for CASSQSAASGKGGGELFF.

This clone was seen a few times. The CDR3 sequence: CASSSWDRGLEQYF. Written as DNA, the CDR3 is TGTGCCAGCAGCTCGTGGGACAGGGGGCTCGAGCAGTACTTC. This chain uses TRBV7-9 with TRBJ2-7; 12 bases are shared with TRBD1. Germline V gene sequence: CDR1 SEHNR, CDR2 FQNEAQ (reference sequence). The length of the CDR3 is 14 residues. J lost 6 bases, V lost 4 bases, and 4 bases had no gene match.

The J gene is TRBJ1-2, the V gene TRBV6-1, with D perhaps matching TRBD1 (6 bases). CDR1 is MNHNS and CDR2 is SASEGT in the germline V gene. This CDR3 contains 12 residues. V was cut by 6 bases and J by 5 bases, with 10 bases left in between. CDR3 in DNA: TGTGCCAGCAGCCAACAGGGATATGGCTACACCTTC. Translating it yields CASSQQGYGYTF.

This clone was found once. The chain combines TRBV6-5 with TRBJ1-6; D not resolved. Germline assignment: CDR1 MNHEY and CDR2 SVGAGI. The ends were cut back, 2 bases at V and 10 bases at J, with 12 bases in the middle. This CDR3 comprises 14 residues. Here the CDR3 reads CASSYHAGRSPLHF. CDR3 bases: TGTGCCAGCAGTTACCACGCGGGCAGGTCACCCCTCCACTTT.

This sequence joins TRBV7-6 and TRBJ1-1, with 8 bases lining up with TRBD1. Trimming cost V 8 bases and J 8 bases; bases outside gene matches: 10. Germline V gene lookup returns CDR1 SGHVS and CDR2 FNYEAQ. The CDR3 is made up of 13 amino acids. The CDR3 is CASSRTGNTEAFF. The CDR3 region has the DNA TGTGCCAGCTCCAGGACAGGGAATACCGAAGCTTTCTTT.

The chain couples TRBV10-1 to TRBJ2-5, with 8 bases fitting TRBD2. V lost 9 bases, J lost 0 bases, and 12 bases stayed unmatched. The CDR3 has 16 amino acids. The germline V gene encodes CDR1 WNHNN and CDR2 SYGVQD (reference sequence). The CDR3 sequence: CASKREWQRDQETQYF. For the CDR3, the DNA is TGCGCCAGTAAGCGGGAGTGGCAAAGGGACCAAGAGACCCAGTACTTC.

The chain carries TRBV27 and TRBJ1-2; D is possibly TRBD1 (6 bases). The CDR3 extends over 14 amino acids. V was clipped by 8 bases and J by 4 bases, with 17 bases between them. Germline V gives CDR1 MNHEY, CDR2 SMNVEV (reference sequence). CDR3 coding DNA: TGTGCCAGCCGGAGGCTACAGGGCGTCTATGGCTACACCTTC. The encoded protein is CASRRLQGVYGYTF.

The J gene is TRBJ1-2, the V gene TRBV30; D perhaps matches TRBD1 (6 bases). V lost 3 bases and J lost 5, with 13 bases in between. Looked up from germline, CDR1 is GTSNPN and CDR2 is SVGIG (reference sequence). This CDR3 spans 13 amino acids. The CDR3 nucleotides read TGTGCCTGGAGCACGGACAGACCTTATGGCTACACCTTC. Protein product: CAWSTDRPYGYTF.

This clone was seen only a few times. The chain joins TRBV11-2 to TRBJ2-1; no clear D. CDR1 is SGHAT and CDR2 is FQNNGV in the germline V gene. Deletions cut 1 base from V and 4 bases from J, with 8 bases between. This CDR3 comprises 14 residues. CDR3 in amino acids: CASSLGLTYNEQFF. The CDR3 region has the DNA TGTGCCAGCAGCTTAGGCTTAACATACAATGAGCAGTTCTTC. Full variable domain (outside the CDR3, taken from reference TRBV11-2 and TRBJ2-1): EAGVAQSPRYKIIEKRQSVAFWCNPISGHATLYWYQQILGQGPKLLIQFQNNGVVDDSQLPKDRFSAERLKGVDSTLKIQPAKLEDSAVYLCASSLGLTYNEQFFGPGTRLTVL.

J is TRBJ2-7 and V is TRBV27, with D unresolved. The CDR3 totals 11 residues. Germline V gene lookup returns CDR1 MNHEY and CDR2 SMNVEV (reference sequence). V dropped 2 bases and J dropped 5 bases, with 4 bases sitting between them. The DNA for the CDR3 is TGTGCCAGCAGTTTAGGGCACGAGCAGTACTTC. Residues: CASSLGHEQYF.

The chain has TRBV9 and TRBJ1-1; D not resolved. V lost 4 bases and J 1 base, leaving 5 bases between the germline ends. Germline lookup yields CDR1 SGDLS and CDR2 YYNGEE. The CDR3 spans 12 residues. The CDR3 DNA is TGTGCCAGCAGCCCCTCGAACACTGAAGCTTTCTTT. This sequence encodes CASSPSNTEAFF.

The chain carries TRBV30 and TRBJ1-5, with 10 bases matching TRBD1. Germline V gives CDR1 GTSNPN, CDR2 SVGIG (reference sequence). This CDR3 has 13 residues. V trimming: 5 bases; J trimming: 5 bases; junction bases outside the gene matches: 3. The CDR3 loop is CAWGTGDYQPQHF. CDR3 sequence (DNA): TGTGCCTGGGGGACAGGGGATTATCAGCCCCAGCATTTT.

The chain carries TRBV5-1 and TRBJ1-1, with a possible D match to TRBD1 (6 bases). CDR1 is SGHRS and CDR2 is YFSETQ in the germline V gene. Trimming took off 5 bases at V and 5 bases at J, with 13 bases between the two ends. This CDR3 is 13 amino acids long. CDR3 sequence (DNA): TGCGCCAGCAGTCGACAGGATGGGACTGAAGCTTTCTTT. Translated: CASSRQDGTEAFF.

This chain uses TRBV21-1 with TRBJ2-1; TRBD1 is the table's D call, not checked against the DNA. TRBV21-1 has pseudogene status. This CDR3 spans 17 amino acids. The CDR3 region is CASSGWDRGFPYNEQFF. Written as DNA, the CDR3 is TGTGCCAGCAGCGGGTGGGACAGGGGTTTCCCCTACAATGAGCAGTTCTTC.

The rearrangement joins TRBV2 to TRBJ2-3; 9 nucleotides line up with TRBD2. Germline V lookup: CDR1 SNHLY, CDR2 FYNNEI. The CDR3 is 15 amino acids. After removal of 4 bases from V and 2 bases from J, the junction contained 4 bases not matched to a gene. The CDR3 DNA reads as TGTGCCAGCAGTGTAGAGCGGGGGGCCACAGATACGCAGTATTTT. Encoded protein: CASSVERGATDTQYF.